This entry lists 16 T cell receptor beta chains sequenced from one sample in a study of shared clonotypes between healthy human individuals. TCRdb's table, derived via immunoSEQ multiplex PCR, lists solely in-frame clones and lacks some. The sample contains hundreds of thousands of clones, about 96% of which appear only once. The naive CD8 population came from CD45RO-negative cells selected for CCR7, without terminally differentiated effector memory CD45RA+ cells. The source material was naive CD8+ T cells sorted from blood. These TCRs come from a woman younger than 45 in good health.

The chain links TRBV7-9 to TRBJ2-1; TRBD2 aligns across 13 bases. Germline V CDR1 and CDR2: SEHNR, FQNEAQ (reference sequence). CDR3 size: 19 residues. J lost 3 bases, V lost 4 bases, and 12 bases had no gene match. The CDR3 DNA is TGTGCCAGCAGCTCGACTAACTGGACTAGCGGGAGTAACTACAATGAGCAGTTCTTC. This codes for CASSSTNWTSGSNYNEQFF.

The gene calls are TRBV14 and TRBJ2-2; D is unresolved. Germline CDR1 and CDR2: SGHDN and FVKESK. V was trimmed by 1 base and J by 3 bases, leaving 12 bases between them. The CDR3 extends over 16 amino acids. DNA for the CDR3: TGTGCCAGCAGCCAAGGAGGTGATTTTTACACCGGGGAGCTGTTTTTT. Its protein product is CASSQGGDFYTGELFF.

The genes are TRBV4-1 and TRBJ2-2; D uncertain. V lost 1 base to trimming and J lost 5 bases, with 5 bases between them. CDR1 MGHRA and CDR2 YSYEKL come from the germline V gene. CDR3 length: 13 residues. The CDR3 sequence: CASSQVETGELFF. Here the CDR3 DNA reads TGCGCCAGCAGCCAAGTAGAAACCGGGGAGCTGTTTTTT.

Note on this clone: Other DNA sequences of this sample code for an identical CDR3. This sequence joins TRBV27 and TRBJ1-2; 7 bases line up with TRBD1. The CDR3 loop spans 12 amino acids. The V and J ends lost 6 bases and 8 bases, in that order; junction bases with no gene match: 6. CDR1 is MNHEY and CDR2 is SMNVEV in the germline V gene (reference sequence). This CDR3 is CASRTGSLGYTF. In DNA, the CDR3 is TGTGCCAGCAGGACAGGGAGTCTCGGCTACACCTTC.

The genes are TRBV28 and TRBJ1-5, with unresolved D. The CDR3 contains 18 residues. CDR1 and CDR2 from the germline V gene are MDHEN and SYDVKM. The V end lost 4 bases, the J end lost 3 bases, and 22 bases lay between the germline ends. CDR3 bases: TGTGCCAGCAGTTCCGTGAGAGGTGGAGGCTTAATCAATCAGCCCCAGCATTTT. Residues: CASSSVRGGGLINQPQHF.

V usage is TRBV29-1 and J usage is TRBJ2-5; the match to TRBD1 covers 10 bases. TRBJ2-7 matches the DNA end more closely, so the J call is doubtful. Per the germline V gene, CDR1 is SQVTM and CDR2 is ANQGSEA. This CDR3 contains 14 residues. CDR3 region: CSVEVGQGVREQYF. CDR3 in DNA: TGCAGCGTTGAAGTTGGACAGGGGGTACGCGAGCAGTACTTC.

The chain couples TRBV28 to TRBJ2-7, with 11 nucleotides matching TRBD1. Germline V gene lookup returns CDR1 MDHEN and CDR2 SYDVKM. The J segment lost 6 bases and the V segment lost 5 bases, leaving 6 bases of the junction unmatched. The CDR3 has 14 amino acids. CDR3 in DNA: TGTGCCAGCAGTCTGGACAGGGGGCAGTTCGAGCAGTACTTC. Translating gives CASSLDRGQFEQYF.

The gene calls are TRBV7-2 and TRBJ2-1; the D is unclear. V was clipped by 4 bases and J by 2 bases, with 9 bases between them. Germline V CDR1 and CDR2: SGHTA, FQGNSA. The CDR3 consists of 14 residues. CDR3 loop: CASSYWDPYNEQFF. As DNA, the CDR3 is TGTGCCAGCAGCTACTGGGATCCCTACAATGAGCAGTTCTTC.

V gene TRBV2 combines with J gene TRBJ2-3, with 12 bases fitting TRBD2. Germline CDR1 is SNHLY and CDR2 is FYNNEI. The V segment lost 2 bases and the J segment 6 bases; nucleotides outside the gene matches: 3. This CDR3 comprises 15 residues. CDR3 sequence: CASSELAGGLDTQYF. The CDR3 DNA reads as TGTGCCAGCAGTGAACTAGCGGGAGGGCTCGATACGCAGTATTTT. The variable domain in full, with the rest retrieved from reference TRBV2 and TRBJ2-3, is EPEVTQTPSHQVTQMGQEVILRCVPISNHLYFYWYRQILGQKVEFLVSFYNNEISEKSEIFDDQFSVERPDGSNFTLKIRSTKLEDSAMYFCASSELAGGLDTQYFGPGTRLTVL.

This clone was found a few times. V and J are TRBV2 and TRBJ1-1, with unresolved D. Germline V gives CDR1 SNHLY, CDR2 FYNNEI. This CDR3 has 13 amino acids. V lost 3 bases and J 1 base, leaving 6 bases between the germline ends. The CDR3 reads CASSDGPNTEAFF. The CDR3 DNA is TGTGCCAGCAGTGACGGTCCGAACACTGAAGCTTTCTTT. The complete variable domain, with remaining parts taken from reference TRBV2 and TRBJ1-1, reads EPEVTQTPSHQVTQMGQEVILRCVPISNHLYFYWYRQILGQKVEFLVSFYNNEISEKSEIFDDQFSVERPDGSNFTLKIRSTKLEDSAMYFCASSDGPNTEAFFGQGTRLTVV.

The chain's CDR3 is CASSDVRTNNEQFF. CDR3 sequence (DNA): TGTGCCAGCAGTGACGTGCGCACGAACAATGAGCAGTTCTTC. The rearrangement uses TRBV28 and TRBJ2-1; no clear D gene. Per the germline V gene, CDR1 is MDHEN and CDR2 is SYDVKM. This CDR3 is 14 amino acids long. The V end was cut by 5 bases, the J end by 5 bases, with 13 bases between.

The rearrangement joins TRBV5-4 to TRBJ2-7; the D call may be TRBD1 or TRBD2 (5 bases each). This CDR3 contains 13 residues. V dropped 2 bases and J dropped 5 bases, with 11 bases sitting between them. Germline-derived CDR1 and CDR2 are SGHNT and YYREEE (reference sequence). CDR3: CASSFGTNNEQYF. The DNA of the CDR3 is TGTGCCAGCAGCTTCGGGACCAACAACGAGCAGTACTTC.

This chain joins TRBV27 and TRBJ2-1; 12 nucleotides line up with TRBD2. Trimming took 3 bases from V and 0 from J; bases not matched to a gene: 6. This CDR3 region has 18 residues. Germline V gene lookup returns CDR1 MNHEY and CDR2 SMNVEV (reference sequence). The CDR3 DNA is TGTGCCAGCAGTTTGTTACTAGCGGGAGGACCCTCCTACAATGAGCAGTTCTTC. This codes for CASSLLLAGGPSYNEQFF.

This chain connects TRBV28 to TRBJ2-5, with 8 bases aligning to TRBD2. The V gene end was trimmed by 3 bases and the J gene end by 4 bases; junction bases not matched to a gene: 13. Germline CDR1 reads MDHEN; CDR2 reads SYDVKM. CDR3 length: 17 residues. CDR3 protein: CASSLIPFSGTPETQYF. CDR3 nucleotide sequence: TGTGCCAGCAGTTTGATACCTTTTAGCGGGACCCCAGAGACCCAGTACTTC.

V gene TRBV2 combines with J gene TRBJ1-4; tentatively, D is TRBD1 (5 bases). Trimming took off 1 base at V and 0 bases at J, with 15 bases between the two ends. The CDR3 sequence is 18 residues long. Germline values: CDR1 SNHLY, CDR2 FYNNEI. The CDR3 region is CASSEVGVTDATNEKLFF. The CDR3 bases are TGTGCCAGCAGTGAAGTGGGAGTGACAGACGCAACTAATGAAAAACTGTTTTTT.

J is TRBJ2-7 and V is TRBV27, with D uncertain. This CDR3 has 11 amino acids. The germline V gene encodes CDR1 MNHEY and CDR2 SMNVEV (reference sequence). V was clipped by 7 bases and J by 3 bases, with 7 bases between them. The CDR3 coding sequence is TGTGCCAGCACCACGCTCTACGAGCAGTACTTC. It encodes CASTTLYEQYF.